This paragraph reports one T cell receptor beta chain. Recruitment covered about two dozen US areas and drew participants whose ages spanned about 18 to 89 years. The sample originates from a study of blood T cell repertoires in COVID-19. Assay: immunoSEQ multiplex PCR; the TCRdb copy retains only in-frame clones and omits some. The table has around 250,000 clones, around 84% seen once; the top ten hold about 1.6%. Trimming removed 6 bases from V and 3 bases from J; junction bases left unmatched: 16. The germline gives CDR1 MDHEN, CDR2 SYDVKM. The CDR3 spans 17 residues. This chain uses TRBV28 with TRBJ2-7; 8 nucleotides line up with TRBD2. The source material was PBMCs or T cells enriched from blood (not recorded which). The receptor was derived from a woman between 50 and 59 years old who had recovered from COVID-19. CDR3 DNA sequence: TGTGCCAGCAGCCTGAAAGGCGGGACTAGGGTAGTCTACGAGCAGTACTTC. This sequence encodes CASSLKGGTRVVYEQYF.